Below, 27 T cell receptor beta chains from the same sample are listed, as sequenced in a study of shared clonotypes between healthy human individuals (dated by TCRdb to 2018 to 2021). The library came from the immunoSEQ multiplex PCR assay. Drawn from immuneACCESS, this table holds only the in-frame rearrangements with V and J called that TCRdb kept. Clones are partly lost; checked studies trace under half to an unresolved V gene and leave the rest unexplained. Recorded for this sample are approximately 590,000 clones; 95% to 96% of them occurred a single time. The ten largest clonotypes hold 0.11% of the sample. CD8 naive samples were obtained by positive selection for CCR7 among CD45RO-negative cells, yielding a CD45RA+CCR7+ population from which TemRA cells were excluded. Sequenced sample: naive CD8+ T cells sorted from blood. The cell subset or site tag for this specimen amounts to: CD45RA+CCR7+. The receptors here all came from a woman aged 25 to 45 in good health.

The genes are TRBV4-2 and TRBJ2-5; 9 bases are a match to TRBD2. This CDR3 is 14 amino acids long. V shed 2 bases and J 9 bases; nucleotides not matched to a gene: 7. CDR1 and CDR2 from the germline V gene are LGHNA and YNFKEQ. CDR3 loop: CASSQLAGMEAQYF. The CDR3, as DNA: TGTGCCAGCAGCCAACTAGCGGGAATGGAGGCCCAGTACTTC.

V and J are TRBV2 and TRBJ2-7; 9 bases align to TRBD1. The CDR3 has 17 residues. After removal of 7 bases from V and 4 bases from J, the junction contained 17 bases not matched to a gene. The germline gives CDR1 SNHLY, CDR2 FYNNEI. The CDR3 is CASNTPLRDRAYYEQYF. The CDR3 DNA reads TGTGCCAGCAACACCCCCCTTCGGGACAGGGCGTATTACGAGCAGTACTTC.

J is TRBJ2-7 and V is TRBV7-9, with 13 bases lining up with TRBD2. Unmatched junction bases numbered 2, after V lost 4 bases and J lost 5 bases. This CDR3 is built from 14 residues. The germline CDR1 and CDR2 sequences are SEHNR and FQNEAQ (reference sequence). The CDR3 here is CASSWTSGSHEQYF. CDR3 sequence (DNA): TGTGCCAGCAGCTGGACTAGCGGGAGCCACGAGCAGTACTTC.

The CDR3 DNA reads TGTGCCAGCAGCTTCCCAGGAGAGAAGCTCGTCGGCACCGGGGAGCTGTTTTTT. It codes for CASSFPGEKLVGTGELFF. The V call is TRBV5-4, the J call TRBJ2-2, with D uncertain. Germline V gene data show CDR1 as SGHNT and CDR2 as YYREEE (reference sequence). The CDR3 has 18 amino acids. Between the trimmed V and J ends, which lost 2 bases and 4 bases, there was a span of 21 bases.

The V call is TRBV27, the J call TRBJ2-1, with 10 bases identical to TRBD1. This CDR3 spans 14 amino acids. Germline CDR1 and CDR2: MNHEY and SMNVEV (reference sequence). The V and J ends lost 5 bases and 7 bases, in that order; junction bases with no gene match: 5. The CDR3 DNA reads as TGTGCCAGCAGTCAGGGACAGGGGAAGAATGAGCAGTTCTTC. The encoded protein is CASSQGQGKNEQFF.

V gene TRBV27 combines with J gene TRBJ2-4, with 11 bases that match TRBD2. The germline CDR1 and CDR2 sequences are MNHEY and SMNVEV (reference sequence). V dropped 3 bases and J dropped 3; count of bases not matched to a gene: 4. CDR3 length equals 16 residues. CDR3 residues: CASSFLAGGIKNIQYF. CDR3 sequence (DNA): TGTGCCAGCAGTTTCCTAGCGGGAGGTATCAAAAACATTCAGTACTTC.

This CDR3 is CASNLRDRGVETQYF. The CDR3 DNA follows: TGTGCCAGCAACCTCCGGGACAGGGGGGTAGAGACCCAGTACTTC. The chain has TRBV6-5 and TRBJ2-5; 11 nucleotides align to TRBD1. The ends lost 7 bases at V and 4 bases at J; junction bases unmatched: 8. This CDR3 is 15 amino acids long. In germline, CDR1 is MNHEY, CDR2 SVGAGI.

The J gene is TRBJ2-1, the V gene TRBV29-1; 9 nucleotides agree with TRBD2. Germline CDR1 and CDR2: SQVTM and ANQGSEA. J was trimmed by 5 bases and V by 4 bases; bases with no gene match: 9. This CDR3 has 15 amino acids. Here the CDR3 reads CSVGLAGATHNEQFF. CDR3 in DNA: TGCAGCGTTGGGTTAGCGGGAGCCACCCACAATGAGCAGTTCTTC.

The chain has TRBV27 and TRBJ1-5; D is unresolved. Trimming left V 5 bases short and J 5 bases short, with 22 bases between. Germline values: CDR1 MNHEY, CDR2 SMNVEV (reference sequence). This CDR3 has 17 residues. The CDR3: CASSPDRNYERDQPQHF. For the CDR3, the DNA is TGTGCCAGCAGTCCTGACCGAAACTACGAACGGGATCAGCCCCAGCATTTT.

V is TRBV4-1 and J is TRBJ2-7; D remains ambiguous. V was shortened by 1 base and J by 0 bases, with 7 bases between the two germline ends. In germline, CDR1 is MGHRA, CDR2 YSYEKL. This CDR3 contains 14 residues. CDR3 region: CASSQVGNSYEQYF. In nucleotides, the CDR3 is TGCGCCAGCAGCCAAGTCGGCAACTCCTACGAGCAGTACTTC.

The rearrangement uses TRBV5-4 and TRBJ1-1; D is unclear. V was pared by 0 bases and J by 7 bases, with 7 bases between. Germline V CDR1 and CDR2: SGHNT, YYREEE (reference sequence). The CDR3 spans 12 residues. The CDR3 nucleotides read TGTGCCAGCAGCTTGGCATCAGGTGAAGCTTTCTTT. The encoded protein is CASSLASGEAFF.

In its sample, this clone was seen once. This chain links TRBV27 with TRBJ1-1; a weak D match, TRBD1 (5 bases). This CDR3 is built from 12 residues. Per the germline V gene, CDR1 is MNHEY and CDR2 is SMNVEV (reference sequence). The V and J ends lost 3 bases and 8 bases respectively, with 10 bases between them. CDR3 nucleotides: TGTGCCAGCAGTTTTGTGAGGGGAGAAGCTTTCTTT. It codes for CASSFVRGEAFF.

J is TRBJ2-1 and V is TRBV21-1; the table's D call of TRBD1 was not tested on the DNA. TRBV21-1 is noted as a pseudogene. This CDR3 is 17 amino acids long. DNA of the CDR3: TGTGCCAGCAGCAACTATCTTTCAGGGACAGGGGTCAATGAGCAGTTCTTC. Translation gives CASSNYLSGTGVNEQFF.

This chain links TRBV7-9 with TRBJ2-3, with D unclear. V lost 5 bases to trimming and J lost 6 bases, with 12 bases between them. The CDR3 runs 13 residues. Germline V gene lookup returns CDR1 SEHNR and CDR2 FQNEAQ (reference sequence). The CDR3 DNA is TGTGCCAGCAGCGTACTCCGTGTCGATACGCAGTATTTT. It translates to CASSVLRVDTQYF.

The chain uses TRBV7-9 and TRBJ2-7, with 7 bases lining up with TRBD2. The CDR3 sequence is 14 residues long. Germline assignment: CDR1 SEHNR and CDR2 FQNEAQ (reference sequence). Unmatched junction bases numbered 4, after V lost 5 bases and J lost 0 bases. CDR3 bases: TGTGCCAGCAGCACCGGGACTACCTCCTACGAGCAGTACTTC. It codes for CASSTGTTSYEQYF.

The V gene is TRBV6-1, the J gene TRBJ1-2, with a possible D match to TRBD1 (6 bases). The germline gives CDR1 MNHNS, CDR2 SASEGT. V lost 11 bases and J 0 bases, leaving 19 bases between the germline ends. CDR3 length: 15 amino acids. The CDR3 reads CASKRTELTNYGYTF. CDR3 DNA: TGTGCCTCGAAACGGACAGAGCTGACTAACTATGGCTACACCTTC.

The V call is TRBV28, the J call TRBJ1-4; D not certain. CDR3 length: 12 residues. Germline assignment: CDR1 MDHEN and CDR2 SYDVKM. Deletions cut 3 bases from V and 7 bases from J, with 6 bases between. DNA of the CDR3: TGTGCCAGCAGTTTCGAGGGTGAAAAACTGTTTTTT. This encodes CASSFEGEKLFF.

This chain uses TRBV4-1 with TRBJ1-2; D might be TRBD1 (5 bases). The CDR3 sequence is 16 residues long. CDR1 and CDR2 (germline): MGHRA, YSYEKL. V lost 3 bases and J lost 2, with 16 bases in between. CDR3 sequence (DNA): TGCGCCAGCAGCCAGATGGGAGGGAGACAGAACTATGGCTACACCTTC. It is translated as CASSQMGGRQNYGYTF.

The J gene is TRBJ1-2, the V gene TRBV7-8, with D possibly being TRBD1 (6 bases). Trimming pared 5 bases from V and 5 bases from J, leaving 12 bases between. Per germline, CDR1 SGHVS and CDR2 FQNEAQ. There are 13 residues in the CDR3. In DNA, the CDR3 is TGTGCCAGCAGCCAGGACAGAAAATATGGCTACACCTTC. Protein product: CASSQDRKYGYTF.

V usage is TRBV6-5 and J usage is TRBJ1-1, with D unresolved. The CDR3 totals 15 residues. Germline loops: CDR1 MNHEY, CDR2 SVGAGI. Trimming cost V 2 bases and J 0 bases, with 10 bases left between them. The CDR3 sequence is CASSYGPEMNTEAFF. In nucleotides, the CDR3 is TGTGCCAGCAGTTACGGTCCAGAGATGAACACTGAAGCTTTCTTT.

The gene calls are TRBV5-6 and TRBJ1-1; D remains ambiguous. V was cut by 0 bases and J by 1 base, with 13 bases left in between. Germline CDR1 reads SGHDT; CDR2 reads YYEEEE. This CDR3 is 16 amino acids long. The CDR3 bases are TGTGCCAGCAGCTTGGGGGTGGCAATGAGGAACACTGAAGCTTTCTTT. Encoded protein: CASSLGVAMRNTEAFF.

This clone was seen only once. Other DNA sequences within the sample encode an identical CDR3. The gene calls are TRBV28 and TRBJ2-7, with D unclear. Germline CDR1 and CDR2: MDHEN and SYDVKM. This CDR3 comprises 11 residues. Trimming removed 1 base at V and 6 bases at J, with 4 bases between. As DNA, the CDR3 is TGTGCCAGCAGTTTATTGGGCGAGCAGTACTTC. Translating it yields CASSLLGEQYF. Full variable domain (outside the CDR3, taken from reference TRBV28 and TRBJ2-7): DVKVTQSSRYLVKRTGEKVFLECVQDMDHENMFWYRQDPGLGLRLIYFSYDVKMKEKGDIPEGYSVSREKKERFSLILESASTNQTSMYLCASSLLGEQYFGPGTRLTVT.

This clone was seen just once. V is TRBV4-1 and J is TRBJ1-2; D may be TRBD1 (5 bases). This CDR3 has 17 residues. Trimming removed 0 bases from V and 3 bases from J, with 17 bases in between. Germline V gene data show CDR1 as MGHRA and CDR2 as YSYEKL. The CDR3: CASSQDRRTIWHYGYTF. Written as DNA, the CDR3 is TGCGCCAGCAGCCAAGATCGCAGGACAATATGGCACTATGGCTACACCTTC.

This clone has just one count. The chain combines TRBV7-6 with TRBJ2-1; 10 bases are shared with TRBD2. Germline-derived CDR1 and CDR2 are SGHVS and FNYEAQ. The V and J ends lost 5 bases and 0 bases, in that order; junction bases with no gene match: 4. The CDR3 consists of 16 residues. CDR3 loop: CASSRTSGRSYNEQFF. Written as DNA, the CDR3 is TGTGCCAGCAGCCGGACTAGCGGACGCTCCTACAATGAGCAGTTCTTC.

The rearrangement joins TRBV6-5 to TRBJ1-5; D is undetermined. The CDR3 extends over 15 amino acids. V lost 3 bases, J lost 2 bases, and 11 bases lay in between. Germline CDR1 is MNHEY and CDR2 is SVGAGI. The CDR3 protein is CASSYSLGGNQPQHF. The DNA of the CDR3 is TGTGCCAGCAGTTATTCTTTGGGTGGCAATCAGCCCCAGCATTTT.

Comment on this clone: The junction departs from the called germline gene at one end, perhaps through a read error. The genes are TRBV2 and TRBJ2-7; 13 nucleotides line up with TRBD2. CDR3 length: 15 amino acids. Germline lookup yields CDR1 SNHLY and CDR2 FYNNEI. The CDR3, as DNA: TGTGCCAGCAGGGAAGGACTAGCGGGGGACTACGAGCAGTACTTC. Translation: CASREGLAGDYEQYF.

V gene TRBV27 combines with J gene TRBJ2-1, with 8 bases lining up with TRBD2. V shed 6 bases and J 12 bases; nucleotides not matched to a gene: 19. This CDR3 has 16 residues. Germline CDR1 is MNHEY and CDR2 is SMNVEV (reference sequence). DNA for the CDR3: TGTGCCAGCAGCCCCCTAGGCGCGGGAGGCTCAGTAGGGCAGTTCTTC. This sequence encodes CASSPLGAGGSVGQFF.